Below, one TCR beta chain is given with its context. The antigen is unknown. These data come from a study of CD8 T cells in ankylosing spondylitis. Germline V gene lookup returns CDR1 SEHNR and CDR2 FQNEAQ (reference sequence). The CDR3 runs 12 residues. V was clipped by 3 bases and J by 7 bases, with 6 bases between them. Overall study results and limits: In ankylosing spondylitis blood, a motif of roughly eight highly homologous TCR beta variants appeared characteristic.

Via MiXCR, TCRdb re-called the 5' RACE reads, giving one row per CDR3 protein. The table lists about 200,000 distinct CDR3 sequences, 9.5% to 15% of them singletons, with 15% to 20% in the top ten. The genes are TRBV7-9 and TRBJ2-2, with D possibly being TRBD1 (5 bases). The sequenced sample consisted of blood, either unsorted or a sorted T cell fraction (not recorded which). The clonotype originates from a male donor with ankylosing spondylitis or in good health (not recorded which). The CDR3 loop reads CASSFQGGELFF. CDR3 coding DNA: TGTGCCAGCAGCTTCCAGGGCGGGGAGCTGTTTTTT.